This note documents a single T cell receptor (beta chain) sequence. This sample is drawn from a study of blood T cells in healthy people across ages. Sample-barcoded 5' priming and a J-beta primer mix drove a second PCR of roughly 6 to 12 cycles. TCRdb itself ran the 5' RACE reads through MiXCR, one entry per CDR3 protein. The sample consists of about 810,000 distinct CDR3 sequences, about 37% of them appearing once. The germline V gene encodes CDR1 DFQATT and CDR2 SNEGSKA (reference sequence). The V and J ends lost 6 bases and 0 bases respectively, with 15 bases between them. This CDR3 spans 16 amino acids.

The sequence was obtained from a man aged 18 to 30 in good health. The chain joins TRBV20-1 to TRBJ1-6; D uncertain. The specimen sequenced was blood. CDR3 nucleotide sequence: TGCAGTGCCAGGAGTTCGGGTAGCTCCTATAATTCACCCCTCCACTTT. Translated: CSARSSGSSYNSPLHF.